The rows below give T cell receptor beta chains drawn from one sample of a study of T cells expressing NK-cell markers. TCRdb re-called the 5' RACE reads and catalogs CDR3 proteins one per entry, DNA excluded. The sample holds a few hundred thousand distinct CDR3 sequences. Sequencing input: blood T cells: a sorted CD56 or NKG2C T cell subset, CD4+ or CD8+ T cells, or bulk PBMC T cells (not recorded which). These receptors originate from a man aged 18 to 29 in good health. CDR3s include the opening cysteine and the closing phenylalanine or tryptophan.

V gene: TRBV30; J gene: TRBJ2-3; CDR3 protein: CALQGGAGRDTQYF
V gene: TRBV12-3/TRBV12-4; J gene: TRBJ1-1; CDR3 protein: CASSLGDRKDTEAFF
V gene: TRBV11-2; J gene: TRBJ2-1; CDR3 protein: CASSLDRSAGLSSYNEQFF
V gene: TRBV5-1; J gene: TRBJ2-2; CDR3 protein: CASSLETTHTELFF
V gene: TRBV20-1; J gene: TRBJ2-5; CDR3 protein: CSATGLAGARGETQYF
V gene: TRBV24-1; J gene: TRBJ2-3; CDR3 protein: CATSEAGTRNTQYF
V gene: TRBV20-1; J gene: TRBJ2-3; CDR3 protein: CSASRGGSTDTQYF
V gene: TRBV21-1; J gene: TRBJ2-1; CDR3 protein: CASSSPSGRALSYNEQFF
V gene: TRBV9; J gene: TRBJ2-1; CDR3 protein: CASSPGTGHNEQFF
V gene: TRBV5-1; J gene: TRBJ2-5; CDR3 protein: CASSAGQSGETQYF
V gene: TRBV7-2; J gene: TRBJ2-7; CDR3 protein: CASSPMWSYEQYF
V gene: TRBV11-2; J gene: TRBJ2-7; CDR3 protein: CASSPIFPDASYEQYF
V gene: TRBV20-1; J gene: TRBJ2-1; CDR3 protein: CSAQTSGSTYNEQFF
V gene: TRBV12-3/TRBV12-4; J gene: TRBJ2-1; CDR3 protein: CASQGESGQFF
V gene: TRBV18; J gene: TRBJ1-6; CDR3 protein: CASSLVNSPLHF
V gene: TRBV20-1; J gene: TRBJ2-3; CDR3 protein: CSATPSGTQYF
V gene: TRBV20-1; J gene: TRBJ2-3; CDR3 protein: CSARDSTRISTDTQYF
V gene: TRBV4-1; J gene: TRBJ1-2; CDR3 protein: CASSQVGPAGYGYTF
V gene: TRBV7-9; J gene: TRBJ1-2; CDR3 protein: CASSSSVYGYTF
V gene: TRBV20-1; J gene: TRBJ2-7; CDR3 protein: CSASLAGMVYEQYF
V gene: TRBV11-2; J gene: TRBJ2-3; CDR3 protein: CASSLENSGLWQDTQYF
V gene: TRBV2; J gene: TRBJ2-3; CDR3 protein: CASLYGSSSTDTQYF
V gene: TRBV20-1; J gene: TRBJ2-5; CDR3 protein: CSASRAASWGQETQYF
V gene: TRBV7-9; J gene: TRBJ2-5; CDR3 protein: CASTSLSVWKETQYF
V gene: TRBV7-2; J gene: TRBJ2-2; CDR3 protein: CASSNDRGLAGELFF
V gene: TRBV24-1; J gene: TRBJ2-1; CDR3 protein: CATSQKREGNEQFF